These T cell receptor beta chains were read from a single sample in a study of long-term antiretroviral therapy in people with HIV. The data were produced by immunoSEQ multiplex PCR, yet TCRdb's version contains in-frame clones alone and is incomplete. The sample yields about 11,000 clones, around 88% seen once. The specimen was unsorted PBMCs, collected 0.2 years before starting antiretroviral therapy. These receptors came from a woman in her 40s with HIV. The CDR3 runs from the conserved cysteine through the conserved F or W. The order of the fields is D gene, clone size, CDR3 length, V gene, J gene, CDR3 protein, CDR3 DNA. D genes are given only for firm matches. Expanded clones are given a class, and other clones once, few, many or no size at all.

>NA|few|16|TRBV12-5|TRBJ1-5
CASGLVPPVGHWPQHF
TGTGCTAGTGGTTTGGTACCCCCGGTAGGCCACTGGCCCCAGCATTTT
>NA|NA|14|TRBV7-9|TRBJ2-3
CASSLGRGTDTQYF
TGTGCCAGCAGCTTAGGCAGGGGTACAGATACGCAGTATTTT
>NA|NA|14|TRBV30|TRBJ1-2
CAWSGGWMGYGYTF
TGTGCCTGGAGTGGGGGATGGATGGGATATGGCTACACCTTC
>NA|NA|13|TRBV4-3|TRBJ2-7
CASSQDRNKEQYF
TGCGCCAGCAGCCAAGATCGTAATAAGGAGCAGTACTTC
>NA|NA|14|TRBV27|TRBJ1-6
CASSSSSYNSPLHF
TGTGCCAGCAGTTCGAGCTCCTATAATTCACCCCTCCACTTT
>TRBD2|once|15|TRBV9|TRBJ2-2
CASKLAGDETGELFF
TGTGCCAGCAAGCTAGCGGGGGACGAGACCGGGGAGCTGTTTTTT
>NA|once|12|TRBV4-3|TRBJ2-1
CASSAMANEQFF
TGCGCCAGCAGCGCGATGGCTAATGAGCAGTTCTTC
>TRBD1|NA|15|TRBV5-1|TRBJ1-1
CASRENQGANTEAFF
TGCGCCAGCAGGGAGAACCAGGGGGCGAACACTGAAGCTTTCTTT
>TRBD1|NA|14|TRBV2|TRBJ1-4
CASSFQGAEEKLFF
TGTGCCAGCAGTTTCCAGGGGGCAGAAGAAAAACTGTTTTTT
>NA|NA|14|TRBV7-2|TRBJ2-1
CASSLGVPYNEQFF
TGTGCCAGCAGCTTAGGGGTCCCCTACAATGAGCAGTTCTTC
>NA|NA|14|TRBV5-5|TRBJ1-4
CASSLAANKEKLFF
TGTGCCAGCAGCTTGGCGGCCAACAAGGAAAAACTGTTTTTT
>NA|NA|15|TRBV7-1|TRBJ1-1
CASSLTYGANTEAFF
TGTGCCAGCAGCCTCACATATGGGGCGAACACTGAAGCTTTCTTT
>TRBD1|NA|14|TRBV5-5|TRBJ1-3
CASSLEQGRYTIYF
TGTGCCAGCAGCTTGGAACAGGGGCGATACACCATATATTTT
>NA|NA|14|TRBV10-3|TRBJ1-1
CAISQGVAATEAFF
TGTGCCATCAGTCAGGGAGTCGCGGCCACTGAAGCTTTCTTT
>NA|NA|14|TRBV5-6|TRBJ2-4
CASSSQGRKNIQYF
TGTGCCAGCAGCTCACAGGGGAGGAAAAACATTCAGTACTTC
>NA|NA|19|TRBV4-3|TRBJ1-6
CASSQDPRGKSSYNSPLHF
TGCGCCAGCAGCCAAGATCCGAGGGGAAAAAGCTCCTATAATTCACCCCTCCACTTT
>NA|NA|14|TRBV19|TRBJ2-3
CASRAGTSTDTQYF
TGTGCCAGTCGGGCGGGTACTAGCACAGATACGCAGTATTTT
>NA|once|14|TRBV25-1|TRBJ1-2
CASSEYGDNYGYTF
TGTGCCAGCAGTGAATACGGGGATAACTATGGCTACACCTTC
>TRBD1|NA|14|TRBV9|TRBJ1-2
CASSERDRERIYTF
TGTGCCAGCAGCGAGAGAGACAGGGAGCGTATTTACACCTTC
>TRBD1|NA|13|TRBV19|TRBJ2-1
CASSPQGFDEQFF
TGTGCCAGTAGTCCACAGGGGTTCGATGAGCAGTTCTTC
>NA|NA|15|TRBV5-1|TRBJ1-1
CASSLDGQPNTEAFF
TGCGCCAGCAGCTTGGATGGACAGCCGAACACTGAAGCTTTCTTT
>NA|NA|15|TRBV6-1|TRBJ1-5
CASTKEGRYNQPQHF
TGTGCCAGCACCAAGGAGGGCCGGTACAATCAGCCCCAGCATTTT
>NA|NA|15|TRBV6-5|TRBJ1-1
CASSYSGGPNTEAFF
TGTGCCAGCAGTTACTCGGGGGGTCCGAACACTGAAGCTTTCTTT
>NA|NA|14|TRBV19|TRBJ2-1
CASSIIGSYNEQFF
TGTGCCAGTAGTATAATTGGTTCCTACAATGAGCAGTTCTTC
>NA|NA|14|TRBV18|TRBJ2-3
CASSLSRGTDTQYF
TGTGCCAGCTCACTCTCGCGAGGCACAGATACGCAGTATTTT
>NA|NA|14|TRBV2|TRBJ1-2
CASTKRTENYGYTF
TGTGCCAGCACTAAAAGGACAGAAAACTATGGCTACACCTTC
>NA|few|15|TRBV5-1|TRBJ2-2
CASSLASQNTGELFF
TGCGCCAGCAGCTTGGCTTCACAGAACACCGGGGAGCTGTTTTTT
>TRBD1|NA|13|TRBV19|TRBJ2-7
CASRRTGTGEQYF
TGTGCCAGTAGACGGACAGGGACGGGCGAGCAGTACTTC
>TRBD1|NA|15|TRBV19|TRBJ1-1
CASSTRQGKNTEAFF
TGTGCCAGTAGTACGCGACAGGGAAAGAACACTGAAGCTTTCTTT
>TRBD1|NA|14|TRBV7-2|TRBJ2-4
CASSSTGGQNIQYF
TGTGCCAGCAGCTCGACAGGGGGCCAAAACATTCAGTACTTC
>NA|NA|13|TRBV18|TRBJ2-5
CASSPPGRETQYF
TGTGCCAGCTCACCACCGGGGAGGGAGACCCAGTACTTC
>NA|NA|15|TRBV5-1|TRBJ1-4
CASSPGTRTNEKLFF
TGCGCCAGCAGCCCCGGGACAAGGACTAATGAAAAACTGTTTTTT
>NA|NA|13|TRBV2|TRBJ2-2
CASSRTNTGELFF
TGTGCCAGCAGTCGGACGAACACCGGGGAGCTGTTTTTT
>TRBD1|NA|16|TRBV5-4|TRBJ2-2
CASSPSQGATTGELFF
TGTGCCAGCAGCCCGAGTCAGGGGGCGACCACCGGGGAGCTGTTTTTT
>TRBD1|NA|14|TRBV5-1|TRBJ2-1
CASSLGDRYNEQFF
TGCGCCAGCAGCTTGGGGGACAGGTACAATGAGCAGTTCTTC
>NA|NA|12|TRBV21-1|TRBJ1-2
CASSKEGGLYTF
TGTGCCAGCAGCAAAGAAGGCGGACTCTACACCTTC
>NA|NA|13|TRBV7-9|TRBJ1-1
CASSLTGTEKAFF
TGTGCCAGCAGCTTAACCGGGACGGAAAAAGCTTTCTTT
>NA|NA|12|TRBV30|TRBJ1-2
CAWSTQNYGYTF
TGTGCCTGGAGTACCCAAAACTATGGCTACACCTTC
>TRBD2|NA|17|TRBV2|TRBJ2-4
CAGKQWGGSLAKNIQYF
TGTGCCGGCAAGCAGTGGGGGGGATCACTAGCCAAAAACATTCAGTACTTC
>NA|NA|13|TRBV9|TRBJ1-4
CASSGWADQKLFF
TGTGCCAGCAGCGGGTGGGCGGATCAAAAACTGTTTTTT
>NA|NA|14|TRBV29-1|TRBJ1-3
CSVEAANSGNTIYF
TGCAGCGTTGAGGCAGCGAACTCTGGAAACACCATATATTTT
>NA|NA|13|TRBV30|TRBJ2-3
CASNPGSGDTQYF
TGTGCCTCAAACCCGGGGTCTGGTGATACGCAGTATTTT